This entry lists 23 T cell receptor beta chains sequenced from one sample in a study of blood T cell repertoires in COVID-19 (dated by TCRdb to about 2020). The library was obtained by the immunoSEQ multiplex PCR assay. TCRdb took over this immuneACCESS table, retaining in-frame rearrangements with V and J assigned. Such tables are incomplete; in checked studies, under half of the missing clones stem from an unresolved V gene, and the remainder is unexplained. This sample holds over 130,000 clones; 85% were observed only once. The top ten clones comprise around 2.9% of the sample. The sample was peripheral blood. The receptors come from a man aged 50 to 60 with acute or convalescent COVID-19.

This chain uses TRBV27 with TRBJ1-5; no clear D gene. Trimming cost V 6 bases and J 2 bases, with 14 bases left between them. The CDR3 runs 15 residues. Per germline, CDR1 MNHEY and CDR2 SMNVEV (reference sequence). CDR3 sequence (DNA): TGTGCCAGCAGCCGACGTGCGGGCGGCAATCAGCCCCAGCATTTT. Translating it yields CASSRRAGGNQPQHF.

In the case of this clone: Compared with germline, one end of the junction differs, possibly owing to a read error. The chain is built from TRBV6-2 or TRBV6-3 and TRBJ1-1; tentative D call: TRBD1 (5 bases). The CDR3 runs 14 residues. Germline loops: CDR1 MNHEY, CDR2 SVGEGT. This CDR3 reads CASSTRQPNTGAFF. CDR3 nucleotides: TGTGCCAGCAGTACGCGACAGCCGAACACTGGAGCTTTCTTT.

The gene calls are TRBV9 and TRBJ2-5; D possibly corresponds to TRBD2 (5 bases). Germline-derived CDR1 and CDR2 are SGDLS and YYNGEE. The CDR3 is 14 amino acids. V lost 4 bases, J lost 3 bases, and 13 bases lay in between. CDR3 coding DNA: TGTGCCAGCAGCCCCCCTCACGGGGAAGAGACCCAGTACTTC. This encodes CASSPPHGEETQYF.

J is TRBJ2-7 and V is TRBV5-6; 10 nucleotides align to TRBD2. CDR1 SGHDT and CDR2 YYEEEE come from the germline V gene. J gave up 6 bases and V 4 bases, and 7 bases lay outside the gene matches. This CDR3 is built from 14 residues. The CDR3 DNA reads as TGTGCCAGCAGCCAGGGACTAGCGACTACCGAGCAGTACTTC. Amino acid sequence: CASSQGLATTEQYF.

The CDR3 spells CASTGRDNYGYTF. CDR3 coding DNA: TGTGCCAGTACAGGGCGGGATAACTATGGCTACACCTTC. The chain carries TRBV19 and TRBJ1-2; perhaps TRBD1 as D (5 bases). Germline V CDR1 and CDR2: LNHDA, SQIVND (reference sequence). The CDR3 sequence is 13 residues long. Trimming pared 7 bases from V and 1 base from J, leaving 10 bases between.

A single count supports this clone. V and J are TRBV4-2 and TRBJ2-1; the D gene is possibly TRBD1 (6 bases). V dropped 2 bases and J dropped 9 bases, with 11 bases sitting between them. The CDR3 runs 13 residues. Germline V gene data show CDR1 as LGHNA and CDR2 as YNFKEQ. Here the CDR3 reads CASSQPGDGEQFF. CDR3 DNA sequence: TGTGCCAGCAGCCAACCAGGGGATGGTGAGCAGTTCTTC.

The J gene is TRBJ1-3, the V gene TRBV18, with 8 bases identical to TRBD1. The germline V gene encodes CDR1 KGHSH and CDR2 LQKENI. The CDR3 is 14 residues long. Unmatched junction bases numbered 1, after V lost 3 bases and J lost 3 bases. This CDR3 reads CASSPDRGGNTIYF. In DNA, the CDR3 is TGTGCCAGCTCACCCGACAGGGGTGGAAACACCATATATTTT.

This sequence joins TRBV4-1 and TRBJ2-7; 12 bases fit TRBD2. V trimming: 4 bases; J trimming: 0 bases; junction bases outside the gene matches: 10. Germline V gene lookup returns CDR1 MGHRA and CDR2 YSYEKL. This CDR3 is built from 18 residues. CDR3: CASSPGELAGGISYEQYF. The CDR3 DNA reads TGCGCCAGCAGCCCCGGTGAGCTAGCGGGAGGGATCTCCTACGAGCAGTACTTC.

The chain links TRBV21-1 to TRBJ2-7; whether TRBD2, the table's D call, matches the DNA was not checked. TRBV21-1 is a known pseudogene. The CDR3 is made up of 15 amino acids. The CDR3 bases are TGTGCCAGCAGCAAAGGGTGGCTAGCGGACTACGAGCAGTACTTC. Translation gives CASSKGWLADYEQYF.

This clone was seen just once. The chain couples TRBV9 to TRBJ2-7; D is perhaps TRBD2 (5 bases). Per the germline V gene, CDR1 is SGDLS and CDR2 is YYNGEE. The CDR3 has 15 amino acids. V dropped 3 bases and J dropped 7 bases, with 20 bases sitting between them. CDR3 bases: TGTGCCAGCAGCGCTGAGGGTCCACTCTCGGGGGAGCAGTACTTC. Its translation: CASSAEGPLSGEQYF.

This chain connects TRBV29-1 to TRBJ1-2, with D possibly being TRBD1 (6 bases). The V end lost 7 bases, the J end lost 2 bases, and 8 bases lay between the germline ends. There are 11 residues in the CDR3. Per germline, CDR1 SQVTM and CDR2 ANQGSEA. This chain's CDR3 is CSADSNYGYTF. For the CDR3, the DNA is TGCAGCGCGGACAGCAACTATGGCTACACCTTC.

This clone was detected only once. This sequence joins TRBV7-8 and TRBJ1-2; 7 nucleotides line up with TRBD1. The trim removed 4 bases at V and 2 bases at J, leaving 10 bases unmatched. CDR1 is SGHVS and CDR2 is FQNEAQ in the germline V gene. This CDR3 is 16 amino acids long. CDR3 sequence (DNA): TGTGCCAGCAGCTCCGGACAGGAGACCTTAAACTATGGCTACACCTTC. This translates into CASSSGQETLNYGYTF.

The genes are TRBV19 and TRBJ1-2; D is unclear. CDR1 is LNHDA and CDR2 is SQIVND in the germline V gene (reference sequence). Trimming took off 5 bases at V and 1 base at J, with 11 bases between the two ends. The CDR3 has 14 amino acids. CDR3 amino acids: CASSPRRDNYGYTF. The CDR3 DNA sequence: TGTGCCAGTAGTCCTCGGAGAGATAACTATGGCTACACCTTC.

The rearrangement links TRBV10-2 to TRBJ1-5; 8 bases agree with TRBD1. There are 12 residues in the CDR3. J lost 4 bases, V lost 9 bases, and 2 bases had no gene match. From germline, CDR1 is WSHSY and CDR2 SAAADI. The CDR3 loop is CASGTGNQPQHF. For the CDR3, the DNA is TGCGCCAGTGGGACAGGAAATCAGCCCCAGCATTTT.

This clone was counted a few times. V usage is TRBV27 and J usage is TRBJ1-5; TRBD1 agrees at 7 bases. This CDR3 has 16 amino acids. Germline CDR1 is MNHEY and CDR2 is SMNVEV (reference sequence). V was pared by 0 bases and J by 0 bases, with 2 bases of the junction left unmatched. CDR3 nucleotide sequence: TGTGCCAGCAGTTTATCGGGACAGAATAGCAATCAGCCCCAGCATTTT. It specifies CASSLSGQNSNQPQHF.

This clone was seen once. The CDR3 coding sequence is TGTGCCAGCAGCGTAGGGGGACAGGGGGCGTTCTACGAGCAGTACTTC. As protein: CASSVGGQGAFYEQYF. The chain uses TRBV9 and TRBJ2-7; TRBD1 agrees at 12 bases. There are 16 residues in the CDR3. J gave up 3 bases and V 0 bases, and 4 bases lay outside the gene matches. In germline, CDR1 is SGDLS, CDR2 YYNGEE.

The CDR3 nucleotides read TGTGCCAGCAGCTGGGATAACTTAGCGGGACCGTACAATGAGCAGTTCTTC. Translation: CASSWDNLAGPYNEQFF. The rearrangement uses TRBV5-4 and TRBJ2-1; the match to TRBD2 covers 8 bases. Germline-derived CDR1 and CDR2 are SGHNT and YYREEE (reference sequence). The CDR3 is made up of 17 amino acids. V dropped 3 bases and J dropped 4; count of bases not matched to a gene: 12.

This chain joins TRBV7-3 and TRBJ2-1, with TRBD2 matching over 14 bases. Per the germline V gene, CDR1 is SGHTA and CDR2 is FQGTGA. Trimming removed 0 bases from V and 9 bases from J; junction bases left unmatched: 4. This CDR3 region has 16 residues. Here the CDR3 DNA reads TGTGCCAGCAGCTTAACGACTAGCGGGGGGGCAGGTGAGCAGTTCTTC. Encoded protein: CASSLTTSGGAGEQFF.

The chain carries TRBV3-1 (or the pseudogene TRBV3-2) and TRBJ2-5; 14 nucleotides line up with TRBD2. Germline V gives CDR1 LGHDT, CDR2 YNNKEL (reference sequence). Losses at the gene ends were 4 bases for V and 4 bases for J; bases not matched to a gene: 11. This CDR3 comprises 18 residues. The chain's CDR3 is CASSPRLAGGPSIETQYF. DNA of the CDR3: TGTGCCAGCAGCCCCCGACTAGCGGGAGGGCCGTCTATAGAGACCCAGTACTTC.

The chain employs TRBV27 and TRBJ1-2, with a weak D call TRBD1 (6 bases). The CDR3 runs 13 residues. V lost 8 bases and J lost 3, with 13 bases in between. Germline CDR1 MNHEY, CDR2 SMNVEV (reference sequence). CDR3 nucleotides: TGTGCCAGCTCCCGGGACAAGGACTATGGCTACACCTTC. Translating gives CASSRDKDYGYTF.

This rearrangement joins TRBV11-2 to TRBJ2-1; weak D call: TRBD2 (7 bases). The CDR3 sequence is 15 residues long. Germline CDR1 reads SGHAT; CDR2 reads FQNNGV. V lost 4 bases, J lost 9 bases, and 19 bases lay in between. CDR3 amino acids: CASSYGGAGRTEQFF. The CDR3 region has the DNA TGTGCCAGCAGCTATGGGGGGGCGGGGAGGACTGAGCAGTTCTTC.

This clone appeared a single time. V and J are TRBV4-2 and TRBJ1-1, with D tentatively TRBD1 (5 bases). The ends were cut back, 5 bases at V and 2 bases at J, with 15 bases in the middle. The germline V gene encodes CDR1 LGHNA and CDR2 YNFKEQ. The CDR3 covers 15 residues. CDR3 DNA sequence: TGTGCCAGCAGCGTAAGTTCAGGGCATAACACTGAAGCTTTCTTT. It codes for CASSVSSGHNTEAFF.

V is TRBV12-5 and J is TRBJ1-6; TRBD1 matches at 7 bases. V trimming: 7 bases; J trimming: 6 bases; junction bases outside the gene matches: 6. Germline-derived CDR1 and CDR2 are LGHNT and FRNRAP. The CDR3 consists of 14 residues. The CDR3 DNA sequence: TGTGCTAGTGCCGGGGACAGACTTAATTCACCCCTCCACTTT. This codes for CASAGDRLNSPLHF. The entire variable domain, with the rest obtained from reference TRBV12-5 and TRBJ1-6, is as follows: DARVTQTPRHKVTEMGQEVTMRCQPILGHNTVFWYRQTMMQGLELLAYFRNRAPLDDSGMPKDRFSAEMPDATLATLKIQPSEPRDSAVYFCASAGDRLNSPLHFGNGTRLTVT.